These 14 T cell receptor beta chains originate from one sample sequenced in a study of beta chain features in type 1 diabetes. Since all of the isolated RNA was reverse transcribed, expressed TCRB transcripts were what got sequenced. Measured with immunoSEQ multiplex PCR; TCRdb has only the in-frame clones, and not every one. The table has fewer than 400,000 clones, around 8% seen once. Sequences were obtained from central memory CD4+ T cells from blood. These receptors originate from a woman under 30 in good health.

This clone turned up a few times. This sequence joins TRBV10-2 and TRBJ2-7, with TRBD2 as a possible D gene (5 bases). There are 14 residues in the CDR3. Per germline, CDR1 WSHSY and CDR2 SAAADI. V lost 7 bases to trimming and J lost 1 base, with 14 bases between them. The CDR3 is CASNNGGSSYEQYF. CDR3 coding DNA: TGCGCCAGCAACAACGGAGGATCATCCTACGAGCAGTACTTC.

This clone has just a few counts. V is TRBV9 and J is TRBJ2-7; 10 bases line up with TRBD2. V lost 4 bases and J lost 6; bases outside the gene matches: 7. Germline V lookup: CDR1 SGDLS, CDR2 YYNGEE. The CDR3 length is 14 residues. CDR3 loop: CASSQTGLALEQYF. CDR3 sequence (DNA): TGTGCCAGCAGCCAGACGGGACTAGCGCTCGAGCAGTACTTC.

The rearrangement uses TRBV7-2 and TRBJ2-5, with D possibly matching TRBD2 (5 bases). V was trimmed by 4 bases and J by 4 bases, leaving 13 bases between them. Germline V gene sequence: CDR1 SGHTA, CDR2 FQGNSA. This CDR3 is 14 amino acids long. The CDR3 is CASSSLAWGETQYF. The CDR3 coding sequence is TGTGCCAGCAGCTCCTTAGCGTGGGGAGAGACCCAGTACTTC. The entire variable domain, with the rest obtained from reference TRBV7-2 and TRBJ2-5, is as follows: GAGVSQSPSNKVTEKGKDVELRCDPISGHTALYWYRQSLGQGLEFLIYFQGNSAPDKSGLPSDRFSAERTGGSVSTLTIQRTQQEDSAVYLCASSSLAWGETQYFGPGTRLLVL.

The CDR3 DNA reads as TGTGCCAGCAGCGTAGGACTAGCGGGAGGGGCCCAAGAGACCCAGTACTTC. Amino acids: CASSVGLAGGAQETQYF. This chain links TRBV9 with TRBJ2-5; 14 bases align to TRBD2. The CDR3 totals 17 residues. J lost 1 base, V lost 0 bases, and 2 bases had no gene match. CDR1 SGDLS and CDR2 YYNGEE come from the germline V gene.

This clone was seen repeatedly, ten times or more. J is TRBJ1-2 and V is TRBV7-8; possible D gene TRBD1, 6 bases. CDR1 is SGHVS, CDR2 FQNEAQ, per germline. The V end was cut by 5 bases, the J end by 6 bases, with 10 bases between. The CDR3 spans 12 residues. The DNA for the CDR3 is TGTGCCAGCAGCGATTACAGGGATGGCTACACCTTC. It encodes CASSDYRDGYTF.

This clone showed up many times. The V gene is TRBV4-3, the J gene TRBJ2-1, with D hard to call. Germline loops: CDR1 LGHNA, CDR2 YSLEER. V was pared by 1 base and J by 9 bases, with 7 bases between. The CDR3 length is 12 residues. This chain's CDR3 is CASSQVNTEQFF. The CDR3 DNA is TGCGCCAGCAGCCAAGTAAATACTGAGCAGTTCTTC.

This clone was detected only a few times. This sequence joins TRBV25-1 and TRBJ2-2; D might be TRBD2 (6 bases). The CDR3 sequence is 16 residues long. V was cut by 4 bases and J by 4 bases, with 16 bases left in between. The germline CDR1 and CDR2 sequences are MGHDK and SYGVNS. CDR3 coding DNA: TGTGCCAGCAGTGCACCGCCTAGCGACGGCACCGGGGAGCTGTTTTTT. This codes for CASSAPPSDGTGELFF.

The rearrangement links TRBV28 to TRBJ2-6; 8 positions agree with TRBD1. Looked up from germline, CDR1 is MDHEN and CDR2 is SYDVKM. V lost 1 base and J lost 2; bases outside the gene matches: 4. The CDR3 is 17 amino acids. The CDR3 DNA sequence: TGTGCCAGCAGTTTATACCTGACAGGGGCTGGGGCCAACGTCCTGACTTTC. It encodes CASSLYLTGAGANVLTF.

The gene calls are TRBV29-1 and TRBJ2-1; 13 bases are a match to TRBD2. Trimming took 1 base from V and 9 from J; bases not matched to a gene: 9. Germline CDR1 SQVTM, CDR2 ANQGSEA. The CDR3 contains 16 residues. CDR3 region: CSVEGGLAGIRGEQFF. The CDR3 DNA reads TGCAGCGTTGAAGGGGGACTAGCGGGAATCAGGGGTGAGCAGTTCTTC.

This clone was found many times. The chain uses TRBV2 and TRBJ2-4; possible D gene TRBD1, 6 bases. V shed 7 bases and J shed 13 bases, with 14 bases lying between them. The CDR3 has 11 amino acids. Germline V gene data show CDR1 as SNHLY and CDR2 as FYNNEI. The CDR3 is CASNTERGQYF. CDR3 DNA: TGTGCCAGCAATACAGAGAGGGGGCAGTACTTC.

A few counts support this clone. The chain has TRBV7-2 and TRBJ2-6; D call uncertain. The germline V and J ends were trimmed by 5 bases and 0 bases, with 8 bases remaining between them. Per germline, CDR1 SGHTA and CDR2 FQGNSA. This CDR3 is built from 15 residues. CDR3 sequence (DNA): TGTGCCAGCAGCCAATGGAGCTCTGGGGCCAACGTCCTGACTTTC. Amino acids: CASSQWSSGANVLTF.

This clone was counted between two and nine times. J is TRBJ2-4 and V is TRBV28; no clear D gene. V was clipped by 2 bases and J by 2 bases, with 10 bases between them. CDR1 and CDR2 (germline): MDHEN, SYDVKM. The CDR3 is 15 residues long. The DNA of the CDR3 is TGTGCCAGCAGTTTACCAGGTTCAACCAAAAACATTCAGTACTTC. Its translation is CASSLPGSTKNIQYF.

This clone was seen ten or more times. V usage is TRBV6-5 and J usage is TRBJ2-2; 8 bases line up with TRBD1. The CDR3 covers 15 residues. J was trimmed by 4 bases and V by 6 bases; bases with no gene match: 7. CDR1 is MNHEY and CDR2 is SVGAGI in the germline V gene. This CDR3 reads CASRKTGALTGELFF. The CDR3 DNA reads TGTGCCAGCAGAAAGACAGGGGCCCTCACCGGGGAGCTGTTTTTT.

The sample holds a few counts of this clone. The chain joins TRBV18 to TRBJ2-5, with D possibly being TRBD1 or TRBD2 (5 bases each). Germline assignment: CDR1 KGHSH and CDR2 LQKENI. Trimming stripped 2 bases from V and 7 bases from J, with 8 bases between. The CDR3 has 12 residues. The CDR3 reads CASSPGDGTQYF. The CDR3 coding sequence is TGTGCCAGCTCACCAGGGGACGGGACCCAGTACTTC.